This section outlines one TCR beta chain sequence together with its context. Its antigen is still unknown. The data originate from a study of monozygotic twins with inflammatory bowel disease. Regarding the study as a whole: Inverse Simpson values showed less TCRbeta diversity in IBD patients than in their healthy co-twins. The analysis yielded no support for one strong signal or clonotype associated with IBD.

CDR1 is GTSNPN, CDR2 SVGIG, per germline (reference sequence). This CDR3 is built from 15 residues. Per donor there was one draw, yielding a blood sample of 2.5 ml. The TCR libraries each used total RNA (roughly 4,000 ng per library). One entry per CDR3 protein, without DNA, is what TCRdb gives after re-calling the 5' RACE reads. This sample's table has 110,000 to 150,000 distinct CDR3 sequences. Sequencing input: blood. The V gene is TRBV30, the J gene TRBJ2-4; there is no DNA to check the TCRdb D call of TRBD1. The receptor was isolated from a human donor with ulcerative colitis or Crohn's disease, or a healthy co-twin of an affected twin (not recorded which). CDR3 amino acids: CAWSRLTGHGNIQYF.